Sequencing of this T cell receptor (beta chain) was carried out in a study of glioma-infiltrating T cells after dendritic cell vaccination. V shed 2 bases, J shed 4 bases, and the junction held 5 bases outside the gene matches. CDR1 and CDR2 from the germline V gene are GTSNPN and SVGIG (reference sequence). CDR3 length equals 15 residues. No glioblastoma patient carried an isocitrate dehydrogenase mutation. Sequenced by immunoSEQ multiplex PCR; TCRdb stores in-frame clones only, minus some. The data show about 82,000 clones, 70% to 90% seen once. The rearrangement uses TRBV30 and TRBJ1-2, with 12 bases identical to TRBD1. The specimen was blood, collected before dendritic cell vaccination. This sequence originates from a human donor with glioblastoma. CDR3 sequence: CAWSPGTGGGYGYTF. Written as DNA, the CDR3 is TGTGCCTGGAGTCCCGGGACAGGGGGCGGCTATGGCTACACCTTC.